What follows are 10 T cell receptor beta chains derived from one specimen sequenced in a study of blood T cell repertoires in COVID-19. TCRdb's table, derived via immunoSEQ multiplex PCR, lists solely in-frame clones and lacks some. Of roughly 120,000 clones in the sample, over 60% are singletons; the top ten hold around 6.6%. The sequencing input was peripheral blood. The receptor set was obtained from a man between 65 and 85 years old with acute or convalescent COVID-19.

This chain links TRBV12-3 or TRBV12-4 with TRBJ2-4; tentative D call: TRBD2 (7 bases). The CDR3 has 13 amino acids. V shed 7 bases and J shed 4 bases, with 11 bases lying between them. The CDR3 here is CASTEGGKNIQYF. In DNA form, the CDR3 reads TGTGCCAGCACCGAGGGGGGGAAAAACATTCAGTACTTC.

This chain uses TRBV19 with TRBJ2-1; the D gene is possibly TRBD1 (6 bases). This CDR3 has 17 residues. The V gene's germline CDR1 is LNHDA and CDR2 SQIVND (reference sequence). The V and J ends lost 1 base and 1 base respectively, with 14 bases between them. The CDR3 sequence is CASSIAARGKSYNEQFF. Written as DNA, the CDR3 is TGTGCCAGTAGTATAGCGGCTAGGGGGAAATCCTACAATGAGCAGTTCTTC.

The chain employs TRBV7-8 and TRBJ2-7, with D unresolved. This CDR3 has 14 residues. V was clipped by 2 bases and J by 4 bases, with 12 bases between them. Germline V CDR1 and CDR2: SGHVS, FQNEAQ. CDR3 loop: CASSLLTKTYEQYF. CDR3 DNA: TGTGCCAGCAGCTTATTAACGAAGACTTACGAGCAGTACTTC.

The chain has TRBV28 and TRBJ2-1; D perhaps matches TRBD2 (5 bases). V was trimmed by 6 bases and J by 5 bases, leaving 20 bases between them. There are 16 residues in the CDR3. Looked up from germline, CDR1 is MDHEN and CDR2 is SYDVKM. This CDR3 is CASSPLGEGSNNEQFF. In DNA form, the CDR3 reads TGTGCCAGCAGCCCACTAGGTGAGGGCAGCAACAATGAGCAGTTCTTC.

In this sample, this clone turned up once. The CDR3: CASTPGLAGGNHEQYF. The CDR3 DNA follows: TGTGCCAGCACCCCCGGACTAGCGGGAGGGAACCACGAGCAGTACTTC. This rearrangement joins TRBV28 to TRBJ2-7; 15 nucleotides align to TRBD2. V shed 7 bases and J 5 bases; nucleotides not matched to a gene: 9. Germline loops: CDR1 MDHEN, CDR2 SYDVKM. There are 16 residues in the CDR3.

The chain recombines TRBV30 with TRBJ2-7, with D perhaps matching TRBD2 (5 bases). V was cut by 0 bases and J by 4 bases, with 10 bases left in between. The CDR3 contains 13 residues. Per the germline V gene, CDR1 is GTSNPN and CDR2 is SVGIG (reference sequence). Here the CDR3 reads CAWSVPGRYEQYF. CDR3 bases: TGTGCCTGGAGTGTGCCGGGAAGGTACGAGCAGTACTTC.

A few counts support this clone. The V call is TRBV4-3, the J call TRBJ2-1; D gene uncertain. The CDR3 covers 14 residues. Germline assignment: CDR1 LGHNA and CDR2 YSLEER. The V end lost 1 base, the J end lost 6 bases, and 10 bases lay between the germline ends. The CDR3 bases are TGCGCCAGCAGCCAAGTTAGAGCGCTCAATGAGCAGTTCTTC. This codes for CASSQVRALNEQFF.

The gene calls are TRBV30 and TRBJ1-2, with 7 bases fitting TRBD1. The CDR3 spans 13 residues. CDR1 is GTSNPN and CDR2 is SVGIG in the germline V gene (reference sequence). Unmatched junction bases numbered 7, after V lost 3 bases and J lost 6 bases. As DNA, the CDR3 is TGTGCCTGGAGCGGAGGACAGGCGAATGGCTACACCTTC. It specifies CAWSGGQANGYTF.

CDR3 bases: TGTGCTAGTGGTTTGGTACGGGGTGAAGCTTTCTTT. Amino acids: CASGLVRGEAFF. J is TRBJ1-1 and V is TRBV12-5; D gene uncertain. The CDR3 loop spans 12 amino acids. Germline V lookup: CDR1 LGHNT, CDR2 FRNRAP. Deletions cut 0 bases from V and 7 bases from J, with 6 bases between.

The rearrangement joins TRBV19 to TRBJ2-3; 10 bases are a match to TRBD2. This CDR3 is built from 21 residues. Germline lookup yields CDR1 LNHDA and CDR2 SQIVND (reference sequence). The ends lost 3 bases at V and 2 bases at J; junction bases unmatched: 20. This chain's CDR3 is CASSIIGLAATPAHATDTQYF. CDR3 sequence (DNA): TGTGCCAGTAGTATCATAGGACTAGCGGCTACCCCTGCCCACGCCACAGATACGCAGTATTTT.